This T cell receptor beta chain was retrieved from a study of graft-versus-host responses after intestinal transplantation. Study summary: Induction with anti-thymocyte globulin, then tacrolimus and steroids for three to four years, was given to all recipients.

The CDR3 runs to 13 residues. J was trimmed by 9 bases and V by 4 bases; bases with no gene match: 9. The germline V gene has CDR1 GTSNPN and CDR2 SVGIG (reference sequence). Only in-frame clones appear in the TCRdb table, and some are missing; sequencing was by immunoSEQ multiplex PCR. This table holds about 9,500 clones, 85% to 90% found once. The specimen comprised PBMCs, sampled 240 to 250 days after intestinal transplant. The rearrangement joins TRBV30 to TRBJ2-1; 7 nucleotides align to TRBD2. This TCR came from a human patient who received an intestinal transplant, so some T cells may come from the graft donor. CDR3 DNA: TGTGCCTGGATAGGCCTAGCGGACCTTGAGCAGTTCTTC. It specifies CAWIGLADLEQFF.